This passage covers 5 T cell receptor beta chains from one sample sequenced in a study of response to subunit inactivated influenza vaccine. In TCRdb, the RT-PCR reads were re-called with MiXCR into one record per CDR3 protein. The sample lists 700,000 to 900,000 distinct CDR3 sequences; around 20% were seen once. Sequenced here: PBMCs from blood, sampled more than 4 days after vaccination. The origin of the receptors is a man aged 50 to 60 who received an inactivated influenza vaccine.

This clonotype showed up just a few times. The rearrangement joins TRBV4-2 to TRBJ2-2, with D uncertain. This CDR3 contains 12 residues. V was cut by 4 bases and J by 7 bases, with 7 bases left in between. Germline V gene sequence: CDR1 LGHNA, CDR2 YNFKEQ. CDR3: CASSLRLGELFF. CDR3 sequence (DNA): TGTGCCAGCAGCCTAAGACTCGGGGAGCTGTTTTTT.

This clonotype was seen a handful of times. The J gene is TRBJ2-3, the V gene TRBV29-1; 7 bases map to TRBD2. CDR1 SQVTM and CDR2 ANQGSEA come from the germline V gene. Trimming took 6 bases from V and 2 from J; bases not matched to a gene: 17. The CDR3 loop spans 17 amino acids. The DNA for the CDR3 is TGCAGCGTGGATCGACCGGGGCTAGCGGACTACACAGATACGCAGTATTTT. It yields the protein CSVDRPGLADYTDTQYF.

This clonotype was counted between two and nine times. The V call is TRBV9, the J call TRBJ2-1; a possible D gene is TRBD1 (6 bases). CDR1 is SGDLS, CDR2 YYNGEE, per germline. V was pared by 4 bases and J by 0 bases, with 17 bases between. This CDR3 spans 17 amino acids. The CDR3 reads CASSSELGASSYNEQFF. CDR3 nucleotides: TGTGCCAGCAGCTCAGAATTGGGGGCAAGCTCCTACAATGAGCAGTTCTTC.

This clonotype was detected only once. The chain employs TRBV2 and TRBJ2-7; D gene ambiguous. The length of the CDR3 is 14 residues. V was clipped by 4 bases and J by 5 bases, with 15 bases between them. CDR1 and CDR2 from the germline V gene are SNHLY and FYNNEI. The CDR3 sequence: CASSGSPRPHEQYF. CDR3 DNA sequence: TGTGCCAGCAGTGGGTCACCTAGGCCCCACGAGCAGTACTTC.

J is TRBJ2-7 and V is TRBV24-1, with no clear D. V was pared by 3 bases and J by 7 bases, with 15 bases between. Germline CDR1 and CDR2: KGHDR and SFDVKD. The CDR3 spans 14 residues. The CDR3 region has the DNA TGTGCCACCAGTGATCACGACATGGGCACGGAGCAGTACTTC. Its translation is CATSDHDMGTEQYF.